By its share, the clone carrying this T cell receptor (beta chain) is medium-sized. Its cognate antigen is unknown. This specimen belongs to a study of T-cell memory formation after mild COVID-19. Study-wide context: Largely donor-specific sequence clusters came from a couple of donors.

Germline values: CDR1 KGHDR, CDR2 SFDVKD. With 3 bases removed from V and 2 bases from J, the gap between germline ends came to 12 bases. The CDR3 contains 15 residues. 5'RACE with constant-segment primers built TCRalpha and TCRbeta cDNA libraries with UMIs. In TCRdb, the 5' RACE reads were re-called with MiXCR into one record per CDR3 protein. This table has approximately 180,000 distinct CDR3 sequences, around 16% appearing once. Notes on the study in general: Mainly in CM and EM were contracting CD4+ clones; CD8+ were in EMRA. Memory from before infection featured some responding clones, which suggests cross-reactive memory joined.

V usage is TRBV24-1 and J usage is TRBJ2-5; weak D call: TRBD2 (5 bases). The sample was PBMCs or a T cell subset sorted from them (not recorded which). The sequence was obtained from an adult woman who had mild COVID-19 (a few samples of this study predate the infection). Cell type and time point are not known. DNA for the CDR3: TGTGCCACCAGTGATCGATGGGAGAGACAAGAGACCCAGTACTTC. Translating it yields CATSDRWERQETQYF.